This entry concerns a single T cell receptor beta chain. Produced via immunoSEQ multiplex PCR; TCRdb's table is partial and in-frame only. The table includes tens of thousands of clones, around four fifths detected once. V shed 3 bases and J shed 2 bases, with 13 bases lying between them. The CDR3 has 15 amino acids. Germline V gene lookup returns CDR1 KGHSH and CDR2 LQKENI. The sample comes from a study of OX40 agonist ivuxolimab in advanced cancers. The TCR sequence derives from an adult with an advanced solid tumor such as melanoma, head and neck, liver or kidney cancer. The chain uses TRBV18 and TRBJ1-2; tentatively, D is TRBD1 (5 bases). The material sequenced was CD4+ or CD8+ T cells sorted from blood, taken in a trial of the OX40 agonist ivuxolimab. The CDR3 DNA reads TGTGCCAGCTCACCTCCCTTGGGGGGGAACTATGGCTACACCTTC. Amino acids: CASSPPLGGNYGYTF.